This T cell receptor beta chain emerged from a study of post-analysis software for immune sequencing data (dated by TCRdb to between 2014 and 2016). Regarding the study in general: The recorded disease courses included relapsing-remitting, secondary progressive and progressive-relapsing multiple sclerosis, and some patients had no subtype annotation. Patient repertoires were compared against roughly 12 previously published healthy control repertoires from donors aged 6 to 25 years. A subset of samples was prepared in parallel using single-end sample barcoding, then pooled and co-amplified after Illumina adapter ligation.

The CDR3 numbers 20 residues from cysteine through phenylalanine. Only the CDR3 region is kept as DNA, spanning 60 bases read in frame from base 1. Trimming costs V 2 bases and J 0 bases, and their ends lie 20 bases apart. CDR1 is given as SNHLY and CDR2 as FYNNEI, both from the germline V gene. Libraries were prepared through PCR. TCRdb lists the instrument as Illumina HiSeq 2500. Unique molecular identifiers were incorporated into TCR beta cDNA libraries to reduce PCR and sequencing biases. Some 500,000 cDNA molecules were obtained per 1 to 10 million input T cells, so each molecule approximated one T cell. The patient libraries were prepared and sequenced using the same protocol as the earlier healthy control dataset. Samples belonging to the same batch were prepared together, multiplexed and sequenced on a shared HiSeq lane. Processing in the source paper ran as follows. Raw barcoded reads were processed with MIGEC, discarding single-read molecular identifier groups before consensus assembly and CDR3 extraction. VDJtools was used for post-analysis of the clonotype tables, with diversity normalized by down-sampling every dataset to the smallest sample size. In repertoire overlap clustering, CDR3 amino acid sequences, but not nucleotide sequences, were matched to correct batch-related cross-sample contamination. TCRdb applied fastp at Q25 and MiXCR to the public reads, then kept only in-frame beta chains. Each entry is one CDR3 protein sequence, shown with its most common DNA and genes. The V and J calls and clone size are TCRdb's, not the authors'. This sample holds under 650,000 distinct CDR3 sequences; roughly 47% were observed only once. Under 2% of the sample rests with the top ten.

This clonotype was observed once. Its antigen remains undetermined. No much larger clonotype is one base removed from it; base qualities were not supplied. TCR beta repertoires were profiled from peripheral blood of about a dozen young patients with multiple sclerosis to demonstrate the VDJtools post-analysis software. Multiple sclerosis patients were children and adolescents aged 6 to 15 years. Results the study describes overall, beyond this receptor: Patients showed significantly higher frequencies than controls for five TRBV segments, among them TRBV5-6, TRBV5-1 and TRBV20-1. Multiple sclerosis patients had significantly lower normalized Chao1 diversity than controls, a result that suggests substantial peripheral T-cell clonal expansion. Direct clustering with F measure revealed strong co-clustering of samples prepared in the same batch, which led to a batch-effect correction. The multiple sclerosis patient group was slightly younger than the control group.

In this chain, TRBV2 is recombined with TRBJ2-6; the D gene is possibly TRBD1 or TRBD2, each agreeing over 7 bases. Sequenced sample: blood. The receptor was derived from a girl aged 10 to 17 with multiple sclerosis. The CDR3 loop reads CASSEQRTGLVLSGANVLTF. The DNA sequence is as follows: TGTGCCAGCAGTGAACAACGGACAGGACTAGTCCTCTCTGGGGCCAACGTCCTGACTTTC.